These 14 T cell receptor beta chains were sequenced from one sample in a study of blood T cell repertoires in COVID-19. Sequenced by immunoSEQ multiplex PCR; TCRdb stores in-frame clones only, minus some. The profile shows 300,000 to 400,000 clones, more than 75% of them singletons. The source material was PBMCs or T cells enriched from blood (not recorded which). The receptors derive from a woman younger than 45 with acute COVID-19.

The V call is TRBV2, the J call TRBJ1-5; the D gene is possibly TRBD1 (5 bases). V dropped 11 bases and J dropped 8 bases, with 25 bases sitting between them. CDR1 is SNHLY and CDR2 is FYNNEI in the germline V gene. The CDR3 loop spans 15 amino acids. CDR3 coding DNA: TGTGCCTTAAGCCGAGGGGAGGGCACGAGAGAGCCCCAGCATTTT. Amino acids: CALSRGEGTREPQHF.

The chain has TRBV9 and TRBJ2-1; 9 bases map to TRBD1. This CDR3 has 15 amino acids. Germline V gene lookup returns CDR1 SGDLS and CDR2 YYNGEE. Trimming removed 0 bases from V and 4 bases from J; junction bases left unmatched: 2. CDR3 in DNA: TGTGCCAGCAGCGTAGGACAGGGGGGATACAATGAGCAGTTCTTC. Translated, it gives CASSVGQGGYNEQFF.

For this clone: The identical CDR3 is also encoded by other nucleotide sequences in the sample. This chain links TRBV9 with TRBJ2-1; no firm D call. The CDR3 contains 16 residues. Per germline, CDR1 SGDLS and CDR2 YYNGEE. The germline V and J ends were trimmed by 0 bases and 0 bases, with 10 bases remaining between them. The CDR3 nucleotides read TGTGCCAGCAGCGTAGGTGGCGGCAGCTCCTACAATGAGCAGTTCTTC. Translated, it gives CASSVGGGSSYNEQFF.

The chain has TRBV7-3 and TRBJ2-1; 7 nucleotides agree with TRBD2. Germline CDR1 and CDR2: SGHTA and FQGTGA. J lost 8 bases, V lost 3 bases, and 16 bases had no gene match. The CDR3 length is 17 residues. CDR3: CASSFYGGSPLQDEQFF. Written as DNA, the CDR3 is TGTGCCAGCAGCTTTTACGGGGGGTCCCCTCTTCAGGATGAGCAGTTCTTC.

The V and J genes are TRBV14 and TRBJ2-7, with D maybe TRBD1 (5 bases). Germline-derived CDR1 and CDR2 are SGHDN and FVKESK. Trimming took off 2 bases at V and 2 bases at J, with 10 bases between the two ends. The CDR3 extends over 14 amino acids. The chain's CDR3 is CASSQYQGTYEQYF. CDR3 nucleotide sequence: TGTGCCAGCAGCCAATATCAGGGAACCTACGAGCAGTACTTC.

The V and J genes are TRBV5-4 and TRBJ1-1; 9 nucleotides align to TRBD1. J gave up 4 bases and V 4 bases, and 5 bases lay outside the gene matches. In germline, CDR1 is SGHNT, CDR2 YYREEE (reference sequence). This CDR3 region has 14 residues. CDR3 amino acids: CASSNGQGITEAFF. CDR3 nucleotide sequence: TGTGCCAGCAGCAATGGACAGGGGATCACTGAAGCTTTCTTT.

This chain connects TRBV27 to TRBJ1-5; D is perhaps TRBD1 (5 bases). CDR1 is MNHEY and CDR2 is SMNVEV in the germline V gene (reference sequence). V was pared by 4 bases and J by 5 bases, with 12 bases between. The CDR3 totals 14 residues. The CDR3 DNA is TGTGCCAGCAGTTCCGCAGGGTTGTATCAGCCCCAGCATTTT. It encodes CASSSAGLYQPQHF.

The V gene is TRBV19, the J gene TRBJ1-3, with D possibly being TRBD1 (5 bases). The V end was cut by 6 bases, the J end by 5 bases, with 14 bases between. Germline CDR1 reads LNHDA; CDR2 reads SQIVND (reference sequence). The CDR3 consists of 14 residues. CDR3 coding DNA: TGTGCCAGTAGCGACAGCCTAACCCGAAACACCATATATTTT. It is translated as CASSDSLTRNTIYF. The full variable domain, with the rest looked up from reference TRBV19 and TRBJ1-3, is DGGITQSPKYLFRKEGQNVTLSCEQNLNHDAMYWYRQDPGQGLRLIYYSQIVNDFQKGDIAEGYSVSREKKESFPLTVTSAQKNPTAFYLCASSDSLTRNTIYFGEGSWLTVV.

This chain connects TRBV5-4 to TRBJ2-1; tentative D call: TRBD1 (6 bases). Between the trimmed V and J ends, which lost 0 bases and 7 bases, there was a span of 11 bases. There are 14 residues in the CDR3. CDR1 and CDR2 from the germline V gene are SGHNT and YYREEE (reference sequence). In nucleotides, the CDR3 is TGTGCCAGCAGCTTGGGCCGAGGGGGTAATGAGCAGTTCTTC. Its protein is CASSLGRGGNEQFF.

V is TRBV12-3 or TRBV12-4 and J is TRBJ2-7; TRBD1 matches at 8 bases. The CDR3 runs to 12 residues. V dropped 5 bases and J dropped 5; count of bases not matched to a gene: 2. The CDR3 coding sequence is TGTGCCAGCAGTCCACAGGGGGACGAGCAGTACTTC. It specifies CASSPQGDEQYF.

The rearrangement joins TRBV4-1 to TRBJ2-3, with 13 bases identical to TRBD2. This CDR3 contains 17 residues. CDR1 is MGHRA and CDR2 is YSYEKL in the germline V gene. Unmatched junction bases numbered 10, after V lost 4 bases and J lost 6 bases. CDR3 amino acids: CASSPGLAGDGVDTQYF. The CDR3 nucleotides read TGCGCCAGCAGCCCAGGACTAGCGGGGGACGGGGTTGATACGCAGTATTTT.

The J gene is TRBJ1-3, the V gene TRBV7-9; no firm D call. This CDR3 region has 12 residues. Trimming took off 5 bases at V and 7 bases at J, with 9 bases between the two ends. Germline lookup yields CDR1 SEHNR and CDR2 FQNEAQ (reference sequence). The DNA for the CDR3 is TGTGCCAGCAGCCTGCCACATAACACCATATATTTT. Protein product: CASSLPHNTIYF.

This chain connects TRBV12-5 to TRBJ2-7; 8 nucleotides align to TRBD1. Trimming took 1 base from V and 6 from J; bases not matched to a gene: 8. This CDR3 is 15 amino acids long. Germline-derived CDR1 and CDR2 are LGHNT and FRNRAP. The CDR3 loop is CASGLGQGPYIEQYF. The DNA for the CDR3 is TGTGCTAGTGGTTTGGGACAGGGGCCCTATATCGAGCAGTACTTC.

The rearrangement uses TRBV29-1 and TRBJ2-1; D ambiguous. Germline V lookup: CDR1 SQVTM, CDR2 ANQGSEA. The CDR3 totals 12 residues. V was trimmed by 6 bases and J by 6 bases, leaving 12 bases between them. The DNA for the CDR3 is TGCAGCGTGCGCGACTCCAGCAATGAGCAGTTCTTC. Translated: CSVRDSSNEQFF.